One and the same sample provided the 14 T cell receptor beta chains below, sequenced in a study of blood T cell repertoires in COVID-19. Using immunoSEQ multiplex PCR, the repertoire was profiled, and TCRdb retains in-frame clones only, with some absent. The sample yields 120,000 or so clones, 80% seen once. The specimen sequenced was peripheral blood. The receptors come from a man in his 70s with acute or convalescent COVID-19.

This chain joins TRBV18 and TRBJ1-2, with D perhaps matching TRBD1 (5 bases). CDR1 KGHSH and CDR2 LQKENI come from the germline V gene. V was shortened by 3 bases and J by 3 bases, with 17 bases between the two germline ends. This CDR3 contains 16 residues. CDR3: CASSPGAESRDYGYTF. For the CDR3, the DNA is TGTGCCAGCTCACCTGGGGCGGAGTCCCGGGACTATGGCTACACCTTC.

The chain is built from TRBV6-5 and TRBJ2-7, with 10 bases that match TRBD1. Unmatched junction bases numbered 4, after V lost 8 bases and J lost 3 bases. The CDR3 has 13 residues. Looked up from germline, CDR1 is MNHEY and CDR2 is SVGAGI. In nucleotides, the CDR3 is TGTGCCAGCCGGGGACAGGGGCGCTACGAGCAGTACTTC. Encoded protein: CASRGQGRYEQYF.

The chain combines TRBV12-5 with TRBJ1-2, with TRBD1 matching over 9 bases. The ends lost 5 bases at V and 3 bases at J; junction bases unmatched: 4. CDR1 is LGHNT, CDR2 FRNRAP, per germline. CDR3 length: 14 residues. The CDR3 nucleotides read TGTGCTAGTGGTAACTGGGACAGGGACTATGGCTACACCTTC. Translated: CASGNWDRDYGYTF.

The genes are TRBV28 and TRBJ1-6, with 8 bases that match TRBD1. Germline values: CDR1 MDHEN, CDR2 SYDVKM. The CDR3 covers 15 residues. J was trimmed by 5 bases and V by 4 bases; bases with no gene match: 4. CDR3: CASSSYRGNNSPLHF. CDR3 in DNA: TGTGCCAGCAGTTCATACAGGGGGAATAATTCACCCCTCCACTTT.

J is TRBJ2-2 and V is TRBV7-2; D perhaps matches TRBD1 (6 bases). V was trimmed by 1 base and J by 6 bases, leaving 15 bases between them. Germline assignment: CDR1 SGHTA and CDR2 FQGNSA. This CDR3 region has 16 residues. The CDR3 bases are TGTGCCAGCAGCTTAGGCGGACAGAAAGTTCCCGGGGAGCTGTTTTTT. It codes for CASSLGGQKVPGELFF.

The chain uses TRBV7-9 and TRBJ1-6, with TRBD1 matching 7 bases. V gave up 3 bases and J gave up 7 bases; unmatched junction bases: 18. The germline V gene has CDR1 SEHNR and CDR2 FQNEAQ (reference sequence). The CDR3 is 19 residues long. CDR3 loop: CASSFQGVGRPFTNSPLHF. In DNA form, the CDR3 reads TGTGCCAGCAGCTTCCAGGGGGTCGGACGACCCTTCACCAATTCACCCCTCCACTTT. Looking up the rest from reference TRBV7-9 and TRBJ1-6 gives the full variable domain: DTGVSQNPRHKITKRGQNVTFRCDPISEHNRLYWYRQTLGQGPEFLTYFQNEAQLEKSRLLSDRFSAERPKGSFSTLEIQRTEQGDSAMYLCASSFQGVGRPFTNSPLHFGNGTRLTVT.

DNA of the CDR3: TGTGCCAGCAGTCTCTCGGGAATCTCGTTTGGAAACACCATATATTTT. Amino acid sequence: CASSLSGISFGNTIYF. The rearrangement links TRBV28 to TRBJ1-3; no definite D call. V lost 5 bases and J lost 3, with 17 bases in between. The CDR3 has 16 residues. Germline lookup yields CDR1 MDHEN and CDR2 SYDVKM.

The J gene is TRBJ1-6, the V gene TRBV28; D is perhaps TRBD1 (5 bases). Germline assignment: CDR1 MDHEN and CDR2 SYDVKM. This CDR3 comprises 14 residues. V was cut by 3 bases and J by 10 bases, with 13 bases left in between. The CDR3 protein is CASSFLGLGSPLHF. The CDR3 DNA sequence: TGTGCCAGCAGTTTCCTGGGGCTTGGGTCACCCCTCCACTTT.

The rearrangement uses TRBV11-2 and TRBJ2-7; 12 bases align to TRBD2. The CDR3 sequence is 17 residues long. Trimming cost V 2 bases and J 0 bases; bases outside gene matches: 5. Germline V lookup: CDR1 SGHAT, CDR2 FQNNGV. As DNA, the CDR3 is TGTGCCAGCAGCTTAACTAGCGGGGGGCTAAGCTCCTACGAGCAGTACTTC. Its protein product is CASSLTSGGLSSYEQYF.

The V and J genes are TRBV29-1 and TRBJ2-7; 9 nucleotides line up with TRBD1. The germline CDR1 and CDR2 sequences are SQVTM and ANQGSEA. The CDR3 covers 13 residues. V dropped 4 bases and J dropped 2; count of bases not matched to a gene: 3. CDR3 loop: CSVGTGATYEQYF. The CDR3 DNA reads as TGCAGCGTTGGGACAGGGGCCACCTACGAGCAGTACTTC.

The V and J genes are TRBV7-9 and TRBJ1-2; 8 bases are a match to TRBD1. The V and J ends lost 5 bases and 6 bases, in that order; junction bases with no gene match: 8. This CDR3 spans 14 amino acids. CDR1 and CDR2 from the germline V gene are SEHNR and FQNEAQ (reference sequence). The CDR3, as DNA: TGTGCCAGCAGCCTACTGACAGGGGTGGATGGCTACACCTTC. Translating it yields CASSLLTGVDGYTF.

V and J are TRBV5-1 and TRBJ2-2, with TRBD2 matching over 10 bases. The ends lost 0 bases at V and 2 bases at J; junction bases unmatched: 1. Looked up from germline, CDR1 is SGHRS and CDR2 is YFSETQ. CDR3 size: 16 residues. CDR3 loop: CASSLASGGNTGELFF. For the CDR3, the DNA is TGCGCCAGCAGCTTGGCTAGCGGGGGAAACACCGGGGAGCTGTTTTTT.

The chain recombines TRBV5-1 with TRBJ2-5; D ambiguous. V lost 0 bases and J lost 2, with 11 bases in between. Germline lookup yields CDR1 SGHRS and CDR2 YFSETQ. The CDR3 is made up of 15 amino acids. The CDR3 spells CASSLGSGLQETQYF. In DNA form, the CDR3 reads TGCGCCAGCAGCTTGGGTAGTGGTCTTCAAGAGACCCAGTACTTC.

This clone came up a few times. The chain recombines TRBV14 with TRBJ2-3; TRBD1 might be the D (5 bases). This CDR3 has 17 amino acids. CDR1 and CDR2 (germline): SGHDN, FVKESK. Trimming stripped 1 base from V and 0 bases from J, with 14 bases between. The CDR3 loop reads CASSQGRGGWSTDTQYF. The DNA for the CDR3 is TGTGCCAGCAGCCAAGGTAGGGGCGGATGGAGCACAGATACGCAGTATTTT.